The T cell receptor beta chain under discussion was sequenced for a study of blood T cell repertoires in COVID-19 (dated by TCRdb to about 2020). At the level of the whole study: The collaborator samples originated in the United States, Italy and Spain and spanned the acute and convalescent phases of COVID-19. The prospective study material was composed of cDNA or gDNA derived from T cells, B-cell-depleted T cells, or PBMCs. Deeply sampled blood TCRbeta repertoires from subjects exposed to, actively infected with, or recovered from COVID-19 were included in the dataset. The repertoires were released in a freely available public database intended as a resource for research on the immune response to SARS-CoV-2. Samples came from the ongoing ImmuneRACE study (first 160 participants) plus 1,254 subjects from 6 global collaborators. Nearly every sample came with metadata listing a de-identified subject ID, COVID-19 status, age in years and sex. Where available, HLA class I and class II types were taken from metadata supplied by the sample provider and were not determined by assay-based typing. The investigation overall reported the following: The amount of clinical and demographic metadata varied by source and participant and was provided uncurated.

TCRbeta CDR3 regions were amplified from genomic DNA by means of the immunoSEQ Assay, a bias-controlled multiplex PCR. Under the source paper's analysis protocol: The number of nucleated cells in each sample was estimated from the amplification of reference gene primers within the assay. Sequence reads were collapsed and filtered to measure the absolute abundance of every unique TCRbeta CDR3 rearrangement. For each sample, productive Simpson clonality was calculated as the square root of Simpson's diversity index across productive rearrangements. What TCRdb holds here is the immuneACCESS table cut down to in-frame rearrangements. Part of the clones is not present; checked against another copy, under half of the missing clones reflect an unresolved V gene, and the others are unexplained. V, J and clone size derive from that table, while D and trimming were established from the DNA sequence. The sample table holds fewer than 250,000 clones, of which 84% were seen once. Approximately 8.1% of the sample is taken by the ten largest.

Reading the germline V gene gives CDR1 KGHSH and CDR2 LQKENI. V loses 5 bases of germline sequence and J loses 4 bases, and the interval between the two ends is 12 bases. The CDR3 starts with the cysteine, ends with the phenylalanine, and has 14 residues. Only CDR3 DNA remains: 42 bases, in frame from the first base. Turning to this clone: Its specific antigen is unknown. Per-base quality was not reported, and no clone a single base away is much larger than it.

Collaborating institutions collected whole blood in K2EDTA tubes following their own protocols. For TCRbeta analysis, collaborators shipped samples as frozen whole blood, isolated PBMCs, or DNA extracted from either of those sample types. What was sequenced was peripheral blood. The receptor's source is a woman aged 50 to 65 with active or convalescent COVID-19. The V gene is TRBV18 and the J gene is TRBJ1-3; the D gene is not confidently resolved. The CDR3 here reads CASSTLLSGNTIYF. The nucleotide sequence is TGTGCCAGCTCAACTCTGCTATCGGGAAACACCATATATTTT. When the CDR3 is completed using the reference TRBV18 and TRBJ1-3 genes on either side, the full variable domain is NAGVMQNPRHLVRRRGQEARLRCSPMKGHSHVYWYRQLPEEGLKFMVYLQKENIIDESGMPKERFSAEFPKEGPSILRIQQVVRGDSAAYFCASSTLLSGNTIYFGEGSWLTVV.